The T cell receptor (beta chain) described here comes from a study of early T cells in non-severe SARS-CoV-2 infection. Study summary: Bulk RNA isolated from unsorted whole blood underwent sequencing; chains were not paired.

Unique molecular identifiers were affixed to single, distinct cDNA molecules. TCRdb recomputed calls from the 5' RACE reads with MiXCR, one row per CDR3 protein. The top ten clones hold less than 0.6% of a sample with around 86,000 distinct CDR3 sequences, around 15% of them seen once. This clonotype has just a few counts. Antigen unknown. Study observations and caveats: Matching with VDJdb favored anti-spike CD8 responses (missing private and CD4 specificities).

CDR1 LGHDT and CDR2 YNNKEL come from the germline V gene (reference sequence). V was shortened by 0 bases and J by 11 bases, with 13 bases between the two germline ends. This CDR3 has 13 amino acids. The chain links TRBV3-1 to TRBJ1-1; weak D call: TRBD1 (6 bases). This clonotype was obtained from an adult who was a healthcare worker with PCR-confirmed SARS-CoV-2 infection or an uninfected control (not recorded which). Sample: whole blood. Written as DNA, the CDR3 is TGTGCCAGCAGCCAAGAGGGGGGGGCTAGGGCTTTCTTT. Translation: CASSQEGGARAFF.